Listed below are T cell receptor beta chains from one sample, sequenced in a study of blood T cell repertoires in COVID-19. Here immunoSEQ multiplex PCR was the method, and the copy in TCRdb shows in-frame clones only, minus some. The sample holds about 170,000 clones, 88% seen once. Sequences were obtained from peripheral blood. These TCRs come from a man aged 55 to 70 with acute or convalescent COVID-19. The CDR3 runs from the conserved cysteine through the conserved F or W. The D gene is left open where the match is weak. Clone size is not always given. Where it is, it says once, few, many or a class for expanded clones.

TRBV18	.	TRBD1	TRBJ2-2	TGTGCCAGCTCACCGACAGGGCCCGCGAACACCGGGGAGCTGTTTTTT	CASSPTGPANTGELFF
TRBV2	.	.	TRBJ1-4	TGTGCCAGCACCCTGGGCGCGTTAACCATTCGAAATGAAAAACTGTTTTTT	CASTLGALTIRNEKLFF
TRBV3-1/TRBV3-2	.	.	TRBJ1-2	TGTGCCAGCAGCCAGACTCCTTGTAGATCTAACTATGGCTACACCTTC	CASSQTPCRSNYGYTF
TRBV6-2/TRBV6-3	.	.	TRBJ2-2	TGTGCCAGCAGTTACTCCCTATACACCGGGGAGCTGTTTTTT	CASSYSLYTGELFF
TRBV11-1	.	.	TRBJ2-1	TGTGCCAGCAGCTCCCTTAATGAGCAGTTCTTC	CASSSLNEQFF
TRBV5-1	.	.	TRBJ1-1	TGCGCCAGCAGCTCAGTCCAGGGGCGAGGGGAAGCTTTCTTT	CASSSVQGRGEAFF
TRBV29-1	.	.	TRBJ1-4	TGCAGCGTTGAAGATCGAGGAACAGGGTATGAAAAACTGTTTTTT	CSVEDRGTGYEKLFF
TRBV5-4	.	TRBD1	TRBJ1-2	TGTGCCAGCAGCTTCCGGGACAGGGGGCACTATGGCTACACCTTC	CASSFRDRGHYGYTF
TRBV7-2	.	.	TRBJ2-3	TGTGCCAGCAGCCCGGTGGGCCGTGGGGATACGCAGTATTTT	CASSPVGRGDTQYF
TRBV6-5	few	TRBD2	TRBJ2-7	TGTGCCAGCAGCCTTCTCATTAGCGGGAGGGCCGAGCAGTACTTC	CASSLLISGRAEQYF